This TCR beta chain was profiled in a study of blood T cell repertoires in COVID-19. Whole-study context: Spain, Italy and the United States supplied samples that represented acute and convalescent COVID-19. From T cells, B-cell-depleted T cells, or PBMCs came the material, which was cDNA or gDNA.

In the source study's methods: The assay estimated nucleated cells by amplifying reference gene primers. Libraries were prepared by immunoSEQ multiplex PCR; TCRdb keeps only in-frame clonotypes and omits some of them. V and J calls and clone size are given by that table; D and trimming were obtained from the DNA. The repertoire has some 78,000 clones, more than 75% of them found once; the top ten carry around 5.3%. This CDR3 is built from 14 residues. Trimming removed 0 bases from V and 5 bases from J, with 7 bases in between. Per the germline V gene, CDR1 is MNHNS and CDR2 is SASEGT. The V call is TRBV6-1, the J call TRBJ1-4; tentatively, D is TRBD1 (5 bases). The receptor was derived from a man aged 50 or older with active or convalescent COVID-19. Sequencing was done on a sample of peripheral blood. CDR3 loop: CASSEATGNEKLFF. CDR3 nucleotides: TGTGCCAGCAGTGAAGCTACAGGAAATGAAAAACTGTTTTTT.